This T cell receptor beta chain was profiled in a study of T cells in Graves' hyperthyroidism and ophthalmopathy. A note on this clonotype: At one boundary the junction diverges from the germline segment, which might be a read error.

Researchers amplified the TCR beta CDR3 regions from RNA transcripts. In the first-round RT-PCR of the TCR CDR3, the HTBI primer set was used. Using its own MiXCR run on the multiplex PCR reads, TCRdb lists one record per CDR3 protein. This sample has some 770,000 distinct CDR3 sequences, with over 15% found just once. CDR1 LNHDA and CDR2 SQIVND come from the germline V gene (reference sequence). CDR3 size: 14 residues. Over 18 months, lack of ophthalmopathy progression marked Graves' hyperthyroidism as stable. Those with hyperthyroidism were 18 to 65 years old, newly diagnosed, and ill for under 2 months. Source material for PBMCs was less than 12 ml fresh peripheral blood.

Sequenced material: blood. The receptor comes from a man younger than 35 with Graves' hyperthyroidism. The rearrangement joins TRBV19 to TRBJ2-5; 8 bases fit TRBD2. CDR3 sequence (DNA): TGTGCCAGTAGCCCTACTAGCGGACCAGAGACCCAGTGCTTC. Translation gives CASSPTSGPETQCF.